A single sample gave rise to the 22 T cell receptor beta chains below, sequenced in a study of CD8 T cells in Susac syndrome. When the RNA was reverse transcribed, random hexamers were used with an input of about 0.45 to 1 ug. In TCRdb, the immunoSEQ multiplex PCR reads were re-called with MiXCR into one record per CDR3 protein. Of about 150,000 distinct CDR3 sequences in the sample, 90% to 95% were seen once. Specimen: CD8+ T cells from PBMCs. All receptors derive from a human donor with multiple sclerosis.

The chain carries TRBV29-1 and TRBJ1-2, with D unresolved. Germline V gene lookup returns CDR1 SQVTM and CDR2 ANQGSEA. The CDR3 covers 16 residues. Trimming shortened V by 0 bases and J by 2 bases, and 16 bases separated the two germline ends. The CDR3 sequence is CSVEDLLGKTNYGYTF. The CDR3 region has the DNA TGCAGCGTTGAAGATCTTCTGGGCAAAACAAACTATGGCTACACCTTC. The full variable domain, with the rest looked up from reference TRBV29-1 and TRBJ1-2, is SAVISQKPSRDICQRGTSLTIQCQVDSQVTMMFWYRQQPGQSLTLIATANQGSEATYESGFVIDKFPISRPNLTFSTLTVSNMSPEDSSIYLCSVEDLLGKTNYGYTFGSGTRLTVV.

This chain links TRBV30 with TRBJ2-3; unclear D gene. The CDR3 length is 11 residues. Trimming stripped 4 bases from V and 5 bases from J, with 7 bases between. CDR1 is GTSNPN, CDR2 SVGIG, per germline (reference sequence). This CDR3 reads CAWNDEDTQYF. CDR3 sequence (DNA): TGTGCCTGGAATGACGAAGATACGCAGTATTTT.

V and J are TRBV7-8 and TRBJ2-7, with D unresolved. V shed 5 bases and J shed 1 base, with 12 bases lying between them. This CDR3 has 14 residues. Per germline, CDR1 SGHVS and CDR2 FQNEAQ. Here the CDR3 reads CASSPRSSSYEQYF. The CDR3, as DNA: TGTGCCAGCAGCCCACGCAGCTCTTCCTACGAGCAGTACTTC.

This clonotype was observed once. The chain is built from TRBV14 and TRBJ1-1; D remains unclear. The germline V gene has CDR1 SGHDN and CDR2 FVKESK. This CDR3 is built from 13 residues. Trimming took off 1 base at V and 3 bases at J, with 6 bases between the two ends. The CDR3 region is CASSQGVYTEAFF. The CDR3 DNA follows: TGTGCCAGCAGCCAAGGGGTGTACACTGAAGCTTTCTTT. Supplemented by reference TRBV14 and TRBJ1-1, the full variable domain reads EAGVTQFPSHSVIEKGQTVTLRCDPISGHDNLYWYRRVMGKEIKFLLHFVKESKQDESGMPNNRFLAERTGGTYSTLKVQPAELEDSGVYFCASSQGVYTEAFFGQGTRLTVV.

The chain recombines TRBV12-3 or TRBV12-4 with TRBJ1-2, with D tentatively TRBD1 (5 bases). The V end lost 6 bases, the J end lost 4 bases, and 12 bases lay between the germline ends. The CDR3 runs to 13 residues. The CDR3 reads CASRSRAPYGYTF. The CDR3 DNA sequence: TGTGCCAGCAGATCCAGGGCCCCCTATGGCTACACCTTC.

The CDR3: CASSQDGDNEQFF. The CDR3 DNA reads as TGCGCCAGCAGCCAAGATGGCGACAATGAGCAGTTCTTC. The rearrangement uses TRBV4-3 and TRBJ2-1, with no clear D. The V gene's germline CDR1 is LGHNA and CDR2 YSLEER. CDR3 length: 13 residues. The ends were cut back, 0 bases at V and 5 bases at J, with 5 bases in the middle.

The CDR3: CASSFGQEAFF. The CDR3 nucleotides read TGTGCCAGCAGTTTTGGGCAGGAAGCTTTCTTT. The chain carries TRBV12-3 or TRBV12-4 and TRBJ1-1; D uncertain. Trimming shortened V by 3 bases and J by 8 bases, and 7 bases separated the two germline ends. The CDR3 runs 11 residues.

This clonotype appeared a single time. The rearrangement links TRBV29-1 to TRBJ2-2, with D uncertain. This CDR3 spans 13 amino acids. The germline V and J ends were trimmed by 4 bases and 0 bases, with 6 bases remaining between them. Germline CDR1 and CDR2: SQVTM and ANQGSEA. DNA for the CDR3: TGCAGCGTTGTCGGATCGAACACCGGGGAGCTGTTTTTT. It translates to CSVVGSNTGELFF.

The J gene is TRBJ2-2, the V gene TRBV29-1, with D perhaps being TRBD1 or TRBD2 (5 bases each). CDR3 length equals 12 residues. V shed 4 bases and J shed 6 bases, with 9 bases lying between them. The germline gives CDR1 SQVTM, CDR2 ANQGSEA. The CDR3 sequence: CSVVLGAGELFF. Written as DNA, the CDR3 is TGCAGCGTTGTGCTGGGGGCCGGGGAGCTGTTTTTT.

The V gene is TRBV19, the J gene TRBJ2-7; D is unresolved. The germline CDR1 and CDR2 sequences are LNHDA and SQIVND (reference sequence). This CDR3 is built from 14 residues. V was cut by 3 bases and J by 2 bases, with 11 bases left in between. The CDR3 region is CASSMVAETYEQYF. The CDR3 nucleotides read TGTGCCAGTAGTATGGTGGCAGAGACCTACGAGCAGTACTTC.

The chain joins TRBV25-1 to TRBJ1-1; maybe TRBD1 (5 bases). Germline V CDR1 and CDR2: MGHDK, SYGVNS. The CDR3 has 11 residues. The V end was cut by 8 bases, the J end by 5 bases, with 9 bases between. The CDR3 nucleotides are TGTGCCAGCCTCGGGGGAACTGAAGCTTTCTTT. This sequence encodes CASLGGTEAFF.

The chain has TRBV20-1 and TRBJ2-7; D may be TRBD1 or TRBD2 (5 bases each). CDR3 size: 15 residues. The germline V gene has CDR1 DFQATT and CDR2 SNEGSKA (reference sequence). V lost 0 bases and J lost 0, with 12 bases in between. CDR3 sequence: CSARDGDRASYEQYF. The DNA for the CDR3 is TGCAGTGCTAGAGATGGGGACCGAGCCTCCTACGAGCAGTACTTC.

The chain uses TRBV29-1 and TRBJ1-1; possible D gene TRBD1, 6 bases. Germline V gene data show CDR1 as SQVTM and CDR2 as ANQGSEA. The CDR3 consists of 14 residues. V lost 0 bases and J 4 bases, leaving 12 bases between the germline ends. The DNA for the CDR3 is TGCAGCGTTGAAGACGGCAGGGGTAGCACTGAAGCTTTCTTT. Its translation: CSVEDGRGSTEAFF.

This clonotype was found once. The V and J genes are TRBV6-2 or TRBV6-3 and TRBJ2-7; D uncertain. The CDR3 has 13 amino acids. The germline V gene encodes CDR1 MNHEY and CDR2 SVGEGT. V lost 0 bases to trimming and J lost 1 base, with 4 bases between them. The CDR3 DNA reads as TGTGCCAGCAGTTACTCGGTATCCTACGAGCAGTACTTC. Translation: CASSYSVSYEQYF.

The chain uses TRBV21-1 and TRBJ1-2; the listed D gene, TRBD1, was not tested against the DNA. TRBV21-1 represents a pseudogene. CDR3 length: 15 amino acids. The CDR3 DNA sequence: TGTGCCAGGGCAAACACCACGGGACCGAACTATGGCTACACCTTC. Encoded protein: CARANTTGPNYGYTF.

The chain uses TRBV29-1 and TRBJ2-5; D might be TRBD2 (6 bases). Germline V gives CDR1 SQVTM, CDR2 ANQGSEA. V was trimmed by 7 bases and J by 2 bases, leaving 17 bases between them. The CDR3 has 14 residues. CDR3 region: CSAAGTEVQETQYF. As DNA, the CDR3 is TGCAGCGCCGCCGGGACTGAAGTACAAGAGACCCAGTACTTC.

The CDR3 reads CASSLGGPDGYTF. CDR3 DNA sequence: TGTGCCAGCAGCTTAGGAGGGCCGGATGGCTACACCTTC. V gene TRBV7-9 combines with J gene TRBJ1-2; D unresolved. CDR1 is SEHNR, CDR2 FQNEAQ, per germline (reference sequence). The CDR3 extends over 13 amino acids. The V end lost 1 base, the J end lost 6 bases, and 9 bases lay between the germline ends.

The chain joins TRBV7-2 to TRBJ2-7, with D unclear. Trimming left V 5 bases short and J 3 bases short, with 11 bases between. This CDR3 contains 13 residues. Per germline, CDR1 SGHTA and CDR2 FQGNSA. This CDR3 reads CASSPAVDYEQYF. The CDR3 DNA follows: TGTGCCAGCAGCCCGGCGGTAGACTACGAGCAGTACTTC.

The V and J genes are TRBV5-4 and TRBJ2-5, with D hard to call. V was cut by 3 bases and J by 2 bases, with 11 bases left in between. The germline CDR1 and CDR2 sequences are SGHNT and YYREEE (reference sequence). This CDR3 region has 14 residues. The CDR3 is CASSSSRYQETQYF. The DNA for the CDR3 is TGTGCCAGCAGCTCTTCGAGGTATCAAGAGACCCAGTACTTC.

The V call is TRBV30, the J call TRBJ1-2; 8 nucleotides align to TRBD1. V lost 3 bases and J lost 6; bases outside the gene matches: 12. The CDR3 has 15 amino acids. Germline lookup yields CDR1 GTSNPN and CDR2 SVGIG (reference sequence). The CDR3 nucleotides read TGTGCCTGGAGGGGTCGGACAGGGAGACTTGATGGCTACACCTTC. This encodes CAWRGRTGRLDGYTF.

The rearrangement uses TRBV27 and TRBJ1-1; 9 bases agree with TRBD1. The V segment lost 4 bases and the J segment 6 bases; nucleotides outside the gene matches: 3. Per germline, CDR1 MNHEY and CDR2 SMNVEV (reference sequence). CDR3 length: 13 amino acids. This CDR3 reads CASSYRGRAEAFF. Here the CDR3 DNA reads TGTGCCAGCAGTTACAGGGGGCGAGCTGAAGCTTTCTTT.

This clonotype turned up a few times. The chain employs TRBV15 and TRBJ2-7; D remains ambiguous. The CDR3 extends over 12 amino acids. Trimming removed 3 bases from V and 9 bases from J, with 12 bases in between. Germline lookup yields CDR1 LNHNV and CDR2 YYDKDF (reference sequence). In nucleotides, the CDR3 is TGTGCCACCAGCAGTCTTGCAGACCGGCAGTACTTC. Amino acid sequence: CATSSLADRQYF. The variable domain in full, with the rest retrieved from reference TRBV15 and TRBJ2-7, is DAMVIQNPRYQVTQFGKPVTLSCSQTLNHNVMYWYQQKSSQAPKLLFHYYDKDFNNEADTPDNFQSRRPNTSFCFLDIRSPGLGDTAMYLCATSSLADRQYFGPGTRLTVT.